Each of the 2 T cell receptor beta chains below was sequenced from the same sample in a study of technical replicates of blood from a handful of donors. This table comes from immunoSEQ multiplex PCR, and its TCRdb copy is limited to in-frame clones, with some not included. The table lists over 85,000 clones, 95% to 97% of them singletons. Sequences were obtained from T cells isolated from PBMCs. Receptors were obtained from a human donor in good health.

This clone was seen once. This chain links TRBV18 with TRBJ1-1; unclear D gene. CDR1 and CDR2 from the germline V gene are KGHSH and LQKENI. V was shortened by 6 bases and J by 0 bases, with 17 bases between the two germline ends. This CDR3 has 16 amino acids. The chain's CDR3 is CASSPISQSVNTEAFF. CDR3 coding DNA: TGTGCCAGCTCCCCTATTTCCCAATCTGTGAACACTGAAGCTTTCTTT.

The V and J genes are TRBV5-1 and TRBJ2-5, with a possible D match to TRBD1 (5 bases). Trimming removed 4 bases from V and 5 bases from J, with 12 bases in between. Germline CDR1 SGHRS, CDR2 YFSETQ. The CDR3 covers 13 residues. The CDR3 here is CASSPRYRETQYF. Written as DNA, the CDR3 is TGCGCCAGCAGCCCCCGGTACAGGGAGACCCAGTACTTC. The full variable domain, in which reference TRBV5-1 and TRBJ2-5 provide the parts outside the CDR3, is KAGVTQTPRYLIKTRGQQVTLSCSPISGHRSVSWYQQTPGQGLQFLFEYFSETQRNKGNFPGRFSGRQFSNSRSEMNVSTLELGDSALYLCASSPRYRETQYFGPGTRLLVL.